The T cell receptor (beta chain) under discussion was sequenced for a study of control samples from healthy donors and cancer patients. This clone was found once. V shed 4 bases and J 4 bases; nucleotides not matched to a gene: 12. Germline-derived CDR1 and CDR2 are SGHDT and YYEEEE. This CDR3 has 18 residues. Sequenced by immunoSEQ multiplex PCR; TCRdb stores in-frame clones only, minus some. Among fewer than 95,000 clones listed, roughly nine tenths were seen once. Sequences were obtained from blood. The sequence was collected from a woman aged 45-59 years in good health. The V gene is TRBV5-6, the J gene TRBJ1-4; 11 bases match TRBD1. DNA of the CDR3: TGTGCCAGCAGCACCTTAGGACAGGGGGCTTTCGGTAATGAAAAACTGTTTTTT. Amino acid sequence: CASSTLGQGAFGNEKLFF.